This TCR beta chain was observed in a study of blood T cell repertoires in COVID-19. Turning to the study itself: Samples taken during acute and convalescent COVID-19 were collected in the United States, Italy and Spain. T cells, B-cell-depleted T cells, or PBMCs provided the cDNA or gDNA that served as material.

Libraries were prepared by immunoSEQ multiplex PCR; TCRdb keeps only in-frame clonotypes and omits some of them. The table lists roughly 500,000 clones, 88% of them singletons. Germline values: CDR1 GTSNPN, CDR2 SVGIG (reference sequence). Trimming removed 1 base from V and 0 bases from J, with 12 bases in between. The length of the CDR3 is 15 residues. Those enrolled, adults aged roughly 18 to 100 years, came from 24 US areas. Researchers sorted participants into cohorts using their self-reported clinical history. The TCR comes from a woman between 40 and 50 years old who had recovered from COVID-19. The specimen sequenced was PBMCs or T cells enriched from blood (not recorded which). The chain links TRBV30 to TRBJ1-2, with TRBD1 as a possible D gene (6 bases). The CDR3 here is CAWSAWTVPNYGYTF. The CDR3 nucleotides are TGTGCCTGGAGTGCCTGGACAGTTCCTAACTATGGCTACACCTTC.